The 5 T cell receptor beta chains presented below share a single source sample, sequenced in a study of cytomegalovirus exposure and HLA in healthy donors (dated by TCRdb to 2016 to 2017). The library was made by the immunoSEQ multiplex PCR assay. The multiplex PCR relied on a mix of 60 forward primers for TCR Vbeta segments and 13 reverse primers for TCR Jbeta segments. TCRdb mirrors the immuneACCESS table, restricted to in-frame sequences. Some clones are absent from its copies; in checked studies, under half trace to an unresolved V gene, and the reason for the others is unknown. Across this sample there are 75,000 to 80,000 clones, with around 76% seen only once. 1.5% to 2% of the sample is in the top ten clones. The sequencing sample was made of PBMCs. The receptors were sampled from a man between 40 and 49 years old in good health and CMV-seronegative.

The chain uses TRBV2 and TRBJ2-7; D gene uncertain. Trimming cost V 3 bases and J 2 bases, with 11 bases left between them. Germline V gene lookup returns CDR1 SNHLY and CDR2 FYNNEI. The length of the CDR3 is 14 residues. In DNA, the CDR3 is TGTGCCAGCAGTGACCTGACATATACCTACGAGCAGTACTTC. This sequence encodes CASSDLTYTYEQYF.

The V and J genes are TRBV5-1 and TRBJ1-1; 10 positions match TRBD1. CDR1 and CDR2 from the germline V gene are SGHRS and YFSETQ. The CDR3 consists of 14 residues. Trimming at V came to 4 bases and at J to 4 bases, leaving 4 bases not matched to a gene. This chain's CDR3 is CASSKRTGGTEAFF. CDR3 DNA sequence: TGCGCCAGCAGCAAACGGACAGGGGGCACTGAAGCTTTCTTT.

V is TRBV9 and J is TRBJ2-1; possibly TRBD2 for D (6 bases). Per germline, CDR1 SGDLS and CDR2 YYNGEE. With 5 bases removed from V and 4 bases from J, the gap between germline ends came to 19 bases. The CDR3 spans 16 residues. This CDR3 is CASSPKGRREYNEQFF. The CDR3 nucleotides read TGTGCCAGCAGTCCGAAAGGGCGGCGGGAATACAATGAGCAGTTCTTC.

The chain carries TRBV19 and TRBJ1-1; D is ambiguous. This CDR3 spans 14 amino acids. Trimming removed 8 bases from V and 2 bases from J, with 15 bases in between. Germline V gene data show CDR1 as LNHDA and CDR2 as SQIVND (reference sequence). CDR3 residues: CASQLGRGNTEAFF. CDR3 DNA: TGTGCCAGTCAGCTAGGACGGGGAAACACTGAAGCTTTCTTT.

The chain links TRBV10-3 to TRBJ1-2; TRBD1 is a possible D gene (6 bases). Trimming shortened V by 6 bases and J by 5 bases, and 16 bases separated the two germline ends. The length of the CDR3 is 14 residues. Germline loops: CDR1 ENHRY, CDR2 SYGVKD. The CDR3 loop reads CAIRSSGTTYGYTF. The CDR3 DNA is TGTGCCATCAGATCCTCCGGGACAACTTATGGCTACACCTTC.